This entry is about one T cell receptor (beta chain). There is no known antigen for this receptor. The sample holds no much larger clone one base away, and base qualities are not on file. This sample was taken from a study of cytotoxic CD8 clonotypes in ibrutinib-treated CLL (dated by TCRdb to 2020 to 2023). Describing the broader study: In this cohort, around 15 patients were treatment-naive and about a dozen were relapsed/refractory, while some 18 had unmutated IGHV. Responses were partial in some 24 patients and complete in 2; after median about 63 months follow-up, around 15 stayed in remission and some twelve progressed. Samples at response were collected after a median of roughly 13 months of treatment, with a range of roughly 6 to 36 months. An average of about 250,000 productive templates and some 99,000 productive rearrangements was obtained per sample. Of the approximately 90 participants in the trial, 25 to 30 had longitudinal samples available. Cryopreserved peripheral blood mononuclear cells were collected before treatment, at response, and at either disease progression or sustained remission. Patients were still on ibrutinib when every remission and progressive disease sample was collected. What the research found in general, with its limitations: At ibrutinib response clonality went up, during sustained remission it held steady, and at progression it dropped back toward baseline. Public clonotypes were rare and either contracted or stayed stable during treatment, and the rise in clonality at ibrutinib response reflected the expansion of private clonotypes. At baseline, clonality was higher than in age-matched healthy donors and showed a strong correlation with circulating CD8+ T-cell counts. Lymph node repertoires were not examined, and the timing of sampling was not matched between patients in sustained remission and those whose disease progressed.

Sample time point, as interpreted from the label and publication: approximately 11 months on ibrutinib. Around 2 micrograms of genomic DNA were extracted from cryopreserved PBMCs for TCR beta library preparation. Longitudinal blood samples from CLL patients receiving ibrutinib monotherapy were subjected to high-throughput TCR beta sequencing. The patients took part in an open-label, single-center phase 2 trial of ibrutinib monotherapy. Each clonotype received, on average, 10x coverage in deep resolution sequencing performed on a MiSeq, where the target depth lay between 1 in 1 million and 1 in 200,000 T cells. The immunoSEQ hsTCRB Kit was used to generate TCR beta libraries. The authors' pipeline ran thus. ImmunoSEQ Data Assistant and ImmunoSEQ Analyzer were used for data analysis, and V, D and J genes were assigned according to IMGT definitions. Clonality, which ranges from 0 to 1, was calculated as one minus the normalized Shannon entropy of productive rearrangement frequencies. Only overrepresented clonotypes making up at least 0.05% of the repertoire of each patient were included in the public clonotype analysis. Repertoires from some twelve age-matched healthy donors in immuneACCESS were used as clonality controls. Drawn from immuneACCESS, this table holds only the in-frame rearrangements with V and J called that TCRdb kept. Clones are partly lost; checked studies trace under half to an unresolved V gene and leave the rest unexplained. The V and J calls and clone size are taken from that table; D and trimming were inferred from the DNA. Recorded for this sample are 150,000 to 200,000 clones; approximately 77% of them occurred a single time. Jointly, the top ten make up roughly 2% of the sample.

CDR3 length: 15 amino acids, cysteine to phenylalanine. The entry retains the CDR3 DNA only, 45 bases that are in frame from base 1. CDR1 and CDR2 are read off the germline V gene as SGHTA and FQGNSA. Trimming costs V 1 base and J 4 bases, and their ends lie 14 bases apart. The origin of this receptor is a human donor with chronic lymphocytic leukemia. The sequenced sample was PBMCs, obtained after 12 months of ibrutinib treatment. This chain joins TRBV7-2 to TRBJ2-7; too little of a D gene remains to name it. The nucleotide sequence is given as TGTGCCAGCAGCTTAGGCACAGATCCACTGTACGAGCAGTACTTC. The resulting protein is CASSLGTDPLYEQYF. With all but the CDR3 taken from the reference TRBV7-2 and TRBJ2-7 genes, the full variable domain is: GAGVSQSPSNKVTEKGKDVELRCDPISGHTALYWYRQSLGQGLEFLIYFQGNSAPDKSGLPSDRFSAERTGGSVSTLTIQRTQQEDSAVYLCASSLGTDPLYEQYFGPGTRLTVT.